Listed here are 23 T cell receptor beta chains from one sample, sequenced in a study of cytomegalovirus exposure and HLA in healthy donors. PCR was performed using 60 Vbeta and 13 Jbeta primers. Sequencing used immunoSEQ multiplex PCR; TCRdb keeps in-frame clones, though not all of them. Among around 200,000 clones listed, over 70% were seen once. The source material was PBMCs. The receptors stem from a female donor in good health and CMV-seronegative.

This chain uses TRBV4-1 with TRBJ2-1; no firm D call. The germline V gene encodes CDR1 MGHRA and CDR2 YSYEKL. V gave up 1 base and J gave up 2 bases, with 12 bases separating them. There are 16 residues in the CDR3. For the CDR3, the DNA is TGCGCCAGCAGCCAAGCGGCAGGTTCTCCCTACAATGAGCAGTTCTTC. Protein sequence: CASSQAAGSPYNEQFF.

This clone has more than one count but fewer than ten. The sample contains more than one DNA sequence encoding this CDR3. V gene TRBV5-1 combines with J gene TRBJ2-3, with 11 bases identical to TRBD2. Germline V CDR1 and CDR2: SGHRS, YFSETQ. The CDR3 is made up of 16 amino acids. With V trimmed by 2 bases and J by 2 bases, 4 bases remained unmatched. The CDR3 loop is CASSFGTSGSTDTQYF. The CDR3 nucleotides read TGCGCCAGCAGCTTTGGGACTAGCGGTTCCACAGATACGCAGTATTTT.

This rearrangement joins TRBV11-2 to TRBJ2-5; 7 bases fit TRBD1. With V trimmed by 5 bases and J by 4 bases, 7 bases remained unmatched. The CDR3 spans 14 residues. The germline V gene encodes CDR1 SGHAT and CDR2 FQNNGV. The chain's CDR3 is CASSPQGYGETQYF. Here the CDR3 DNA reads TGTGCCAGCAGCCCACAGGGGTACGGAGAGACCCAGTACTTC.

V and J are TRBV7-8 and TRBJ2-1; 8 bases agree with TRBD2. This CDR3 has 17 residues. Per germline, CDR1 SGHVS and CDR2 FQNEAQ. V shed 1 base and J 0 bases; nucleotides not matched to a gene: 5. The CDR3 reads CASSLGSGTSSYNEQFF. Here the CDR3 DNA reads TGTGCCAGCAGCTTAGGTAGCGGGACGAGCTCCTACAATGAGCAGTTCTTC. The full variable domain, rest sourced from reference TRBV7-8 and TRBJ2-1, is GAGVSQSPRYKVAKRGQDVALRCDPISGHVSLFWYQQALGQGPEFLTYFQNEAQLDKSGLPSDRFFAERPEGSVSTLKIQRTQQEDSAVYLCASSLGSGTSSYNEQFFGPGTRLTVL.

This chain connects TRBV7-2 to TRBJ2-1, with 8 positions matching TRBD2. With V trimmed by 1 base and J by 6 bases, 5 bases remained unmatched. The length of the CDR3 is 15 residues. The V gene's germline CDR1 is SGHTA and CDR2 FQGNSA. The CDR3 loop reads CASSLGDRGGNEQFF. CDR3 nucleotides: TGTGCCAGCAGCTTAGGGGACCGGGGGGGCAATGAGCAGTTCTTC.

V gene TRBV15 combines with J gene TRBJ1-5, with D perhaps TRBD1 (5 bases). Per germline, CDR1 LNHNV and CDR2 YYDKDF (reference sequence). The CDR3 is made up of 15 amino acids. With 1 base removed from V and 5 bases from J, the gap between germline ends came to 12 bases. The CDR3 nucleotides read TGTGCCACCAGCAGAGGACAGCCGGGGGATCAGCCCCAGCATTTT. It yields the protein CATSRGQPGDQPQHF.

V and J are TRBV5-1 and TRBJ1-3; D is possibly TRBD1 (6 bases). The germline V and J ends were trimmed by 0 bases and 4 bases, with 8 bases remaining between them. Germline V CDR1 and CDR2: SGHRS, YFSETQ. This CDR3 contains 14 residues. The CDR3 DNA follows: TGCGCCAGCAGCTTGGATACAGGGGGAAACACCATATATTTT. Translated: CASSLDTGGNTIYF.

J is TRBJ2-7 and V is TRBV6-4; 7 positions match TRBD2. The CDR3 spans 15 residues. Germline V gene lookup returns CDR1 MRHNA and CDR2 SNTAGT. Unmatched junction bases numbered 9, after V lost 5 bases and J lost 2 bases. CDR3 in DNA: TGTGCCAGCAGTCTGGGTATGGCGGGAGCCTACGAGCAGTACTTC. This sequence encodes CASSLGMAGAYEQYF.

The V call is TRBV29-1, the J call TRBJ2-3; 12 nucleotides match TRBD2. This CDR3 spans 14 amino acids. The V and J ends lost 6 bases and 2 bases, in that order; junction bases with no gene match: 3. Germline assignment: CDR1 SQVTM and CDR2 ANQGSEA. The CDR3 protein is CSVGLAGSTDTQYF. As DNA, the CDR3 is TGCAGCGTCGGACTAGCGGGATCCACAGATACGCAGTATTTT.

The genes are TRBV5-1 and TRBJ2-2, with D tentatively TRBD2 (5 bases). Germline CDR1 and CDR2: SGHRS and YFSETQ. The CDR3 covers 16 residues. V dropped 1 base and J dropped 2 bases, with 12 bases sitting between them. Here the CDR3 DNA reads TGCGCCAGCAGCTTGCTTTCGGGAACAAACACCGGGGAGCTGTTTTTT. It specifies CASSLLSGTNTGELFF.

V gene TRBV10-3 combines with J gene TRBJ2-5; 12 bases agree with TRBD2. CDR3 length: 18 residues. The junction had 13 bases not matched to a gene; V was cut back by 6 bases and J by 2 bases. In germline, CDR1 is ENHRY, CDR2 SYGVKD. CDR3 bases: TGTGCCATCAGCGCCAGACTAGCGGGAGAAACCCTACAAGAGACCCAGTACTTC. The encoded protein is CAISARLAGETLQETQYF.

The V gene is TRBV28, the J gene TRBJ1-5; 7 bases are a match to TRBD1. The germline gives CDR1 MDHEN, CDR2 SYDVKM. V was clipped by 5 bases and J by 0 bases; unmatched bases: 4. CDR3 size: 15 residues. The CDR3 sequence: CASSPRTGSNQPQHF. For the CDR3, the DNA is TGTGCCAGCAGTCCTCGGACAGGTAGCAATCAGCCCCAGCATTTT.

The chain carries TRBV9 and TRBJ1-1, with unresolved D. There are 15 residues in the CDR3. From germline, CDR1 is SGDLS and CDR2 YYNGEE. V gave up 0 bases and J gave up 2 bases, with 11 bases separating them. The DNA for the CDR3 is TGTGCCAGCAGCGTAGCGGAGGGAATTAACACTGAAGCTTTCTTT. Translated: CASSVAEGINTEAFF.

V is TRBV4-1 and J is TRBJ2-1, with 8 bases that match TRBD2. Germline V lookup: CDR1 MGHRA, CDR2 YSYEKL. Trimming at V came to 5 bases and at J to 5 bases, leaving 11 bases not matched to a gene. The CDR3 contains 16 residues. The CDR3 DNA reads as TGCGCCAGCAGCTCGATGGGGACTAGGTTAAACAATGAGCAGTTCTTC. Protein: CASSSMGTRLNNEQFF.

Concerning this clone: The same CDR3 is also encoded by other DNA sequences in this sample. Written as DNA, the CDR3 is TGTGCCAGCAGTCTTTCTAGCGGTAGCTCCTACAATGAGCAGTTCTTC. Translated, it gives CASSLSSGSSYNEQFF. The rearrangement links TRBV27 to TRBJ2-1; 7 positions match TRBD2. V shed 5 bases and J 0 bases; nucleotides not matched to a gene: 7. In germline, CDR1 is MNHEY, CDR2 SMNVEV (reference sequence). The CDR3 loop spans 16 amino acids.

V gene TRBV6-1 combines with J gene TRBJ2-2; 9 bases fit TRBD1. J was trimmed by 8 bases and V by 4 bases; bases with no gene match: 5. CDR1 is MNHNS, CDR2 SASEGT, per germline. The CDR3 length is 14 residues. The CDR3 protein is CASSGWTGEGELFF. The CDR3 DNA reads as TGTGCCAGCAGTGGGTGGACAGGGGAGGGGGAGCTGTTTTTT.

This sequence joins TRBV5-4 and TRBJ2-5; weak D call: TRBD1 (6 bases). Trimming removed 3 bases from V and 6 bases from J, with 15 bases in between. Per the germline V gene, CDR1 is SGHNT and CDR2 is YYREEE (reference sequence). The CDR3 length is 14 residues. The CDR3 here is CASSSRTERQTQYF. For the CDR3, the DNA is TGTGCCAGCAGCTCCCGGACAGAGCGGCAGACCCAGTACTTC.

CDR3 protein: CASGLIAGPENEQFF. In DNA, the CDR3 is TGTGCTAGTGGTTTGATTGCGGGTCCTGAAAATGAGCAGTTCTTC. The chain joins TRBV12-5 to TRBJ2-1; D is possibly TRBD2 (5 bases). The V end lost 2 bases, the J end lost 7 bases, and 15 bases lay between the germline ends. The CDR3 contains 15 residues. Germline V gene sequence: CDR1 LGHNT, CDR2 FRNRAP.

A single count supports this clone. The V call is TRBV5-1, the J call TRBJ1-2; D is unclear. V was cut by 4 bases and J by 0 bases, with 7 bases left in between. The CDR3 length is 13 residues. Germline-derived CDR1 and CDR2 are SGHRS and YFSETQ. CDR3: CASSQTPNYGYTF. DNA of the CDR3: TGCGCCAGCAGCCAAACACCTAACTATGGCTACACCTTC.

This clone was detected a few times. The chain carries TRBV7-2 and TRBJ1-2; perhaps TRBD1 as D (5 bases). CDR1 is SGHTA, CDR2 FQGNSA, per germline. The germline V and J ends were trimmed by 5 bases and 8 bases, with 18 bases remaining between them. The CDR3 sequence is 14 residues long. The DNA of the CDR3 is TGTGCCAGCAGCCCTCACGGGGGGAACGACGGCTACACCTTC. The encoded protein is CASSPHGGNDGYTF.

CDR3 residues: CASSLGNNEQFF. Here the CDR3 DNA reads TGTGCCAGCAGCTTGGGTAACAATGAGCAGTTCTTC. The rearrangement joins TRBV5-4 to TRBJ2-1; no clear D gene. The CDR3 has 12 amino acids. Per germline, CDR1 SGHNT and CDR2 YYREEE (reference sequence). With 0 bases removed from V and 5 bases from J, the gap between germline ends came to 3 bases.

The chain's CDR3 is CASSLESRTSGSSYNEQFF. The CDR3 DNA reads TGTGCCAGCAGCTTAGAGAGTAGGACTAGCGGGAGTTCCTACAATGAGCAGTTCTTC. The chain employs TRBV7-8 and TRBJ2-1; 13 bases align to TRBD2. This CDR3 spans 19 amino acids. Germline V CDR1 and CDR2: SGHVS, FQNEAQ. The V gene end was trimmed by 1 base and the J gene end by 1 base; junction bases not matched to a gene: 7.

The chain has TRBV4-3 and TRBJ2-3, with D tentatively TRBD2 (5 bases). This CDR3 contains 15 residues. Germline CDR1 reads LGHNA; CDR2 reads YSLEER. V shed 4 bases and J shed 4 bases, with 15 bases lying between them. The CDR3 loop reads CASSLTGLLADTQYF. Written as DNA, the CDR3 is TGCGCCAGCAGCCTAACGGGTCTACTAGCAGATACGCAGTATTTT.